The 24 T cell receptor beta chains given below trace back to one sample, sequenced in a study of sequential checkpoint blockade in melanoma. Produced via immunoSEQ multiplex PCR; TCRdb's table is partial and in-frame only. The repertoire includes about 15,000 clones, over 75% of them detected once, and 30% sits in the top ten. Treatment described: randomized to nivolumab then ipilimumab (arm A) or the reverse (arm B). The sequenced sample was CD8+ T cells sorted from blood (inferred from file names), obtained from a patient given nivolumab and ipilimumab in sequence. The source is a human donor with melanoma.

CDR3 region: CASSSGQGREQYF. CDR3 nucleotide sequence: TGTGCCAGCAGCTCGGGACAGGGCCGCGAGCAGTACTTC. The rearrangement uses TRBV5-4 and TRBJ2-7; 9 nucleotides align to TRBD1. V was clipped by 3 bases and J by 6 bases; unmatched bases: 4. The CDR3 length is 13 residues. From germline, CDR1 is SGHNT and CDR2 YYREEE (reference sequence).

This clone is a singleton in its sample. The chain uses TRBV7-2 and TRBJ2-1, with 9 bases aligning to TRBD2. CDR3 size: 16 residues. V lost 3 bases, J lost 8 bases, and 11 bases stayed unmatched. The germline V gene has CDR1 SGHTA and CDR2 FQGNSA. The DNA for the CDR3 is TGTGCCAGCAGCTTGGGACCGGGACTAGCTCTTGATGAGCAGTTCTTC. This sequence encodes CASSLGPGLALDEQFF.

The chain uses TRBV27 and TRBJ2-7; 12 bases fit TRBD2. Germline values: CDR1 MNHEY, CDR2 SMNVEV (reference sequence). The CDR3 covers 14 residues. Unmatched junction bases numbered 3, after V lost 4 bases and J lost 5 bases. The CDR3 sequence: CASSWTSGVHEQYF. The CDR3 DNA follows: TGTGCCAGCAGTTGGACTAGCGGGGTCCACGAGCAGTACTTC.

This chain joins TRBV6-5 and TRBJ2-4, with TRBD1 matching over 9 bases. The CDR3 sequence is 15 residues long. V was pared by 5 bases and J by 5 bases, with 7 bases of the junction left unmatched. CDR1 MNHEY and CDR2 SVGAGI come from the germline V gene. CDR3 bases: TGTGCCAGCAGTGCTTACAGGGGGCTTGAAAACATTCAGTACTTC. It encodes CASSAYRGLENIQYF.

The chain recombines TRBV9 with TRBJ2-5; 8 nucleotides agree with TRBD2. The J call is in doubt because the DNA end fits TRBJ2-7 better. This CDR3 is 16 amino acids long. Germline-derived CDR1 and CDR2 are SGDLS and YYNGEE. The CDR3 DNA is TGTGCCAGCAGCGTAGGGGGTAGCGGGATGTCCTACGAGCAGTACTTC. The encoded protein is CASSVGGSGMSYEQYF.

The chain links TRBV27 to TRBJ2-7; D not resolved. V lost 7 bases, J lost 0 bases, and 10 bases lay in between. CDR1 and CDR2 (germline): MNHEY, SMNVEV (reference sequence). This CDR3 spans 13 amino acids. CDR3 sequence reads: CASTEPDSYEQYF. The CDR3 DNA sequence: TGTGCCAGCACGGAGCCTGACTCCTACGAGCAGTACTTC.

V gene TRBV5-1 combines with J gene TRBJ2-7; D is perhaps TRBD1 (6 bases). With 0 bases removed from V and 0 bases from J, the gap between germline ends came to 7 bases. The germline gives CDR1 SGHRS, CDR2 YFSETQ. The CDR3 is made up of 14 amino acids. The CDR3 DNA follows: TGCGCCAGCAGCTTGGGGACAGACTCCTACGAGCAGTACTTC. It encodes CASSLGTDSYEQYF. Together with reference TRBV5-1 and TRBJ2-7, the CDR3 gives the full variable domain: KAGVTQTPRYLIKTRGQQVTLSCSPISGHRSVSWYQQTPGQGLQFLFEYFSETQRNKGNFPGRFSGRQFSNSRSEMNVSTLELGDSALYLCASSLGTDSYEQYFGPGTRLTVT.

The chain carries TRBV13 and TRBJ2-2; 9 bases line up with TRBD1. After removal of 5 bases from V and 7 bases from J, the junction contained 8 bases not matched to a gene. The CDR3 is 15 residues long. Germline V gene data show CDR1 as PRHDT and CDR2 as FYEKMQ (reference sequence). CDR3 in amino acids: CASSQTGGYGGELFF. For the CDR3, the DNA is TGTGCCAGCAGCCAAACAGGGGGCTATGGCGGGGAGCTGTTTTTT.

This clone was recorded only once. V usage is TRBV18 and J usage is TRBJ2-1; 10 nucleotides align to TRBD2. The CDR3 totals 13 residues. V shed 3 bases and J 8 bases; nucleotides not matched to a gene: 1. The germline gives CDR1 KGHSH, CDR2 LQKENI. As DNA, the CDR3 is TGTGCCAGCTCACCCGGGACTAGCGATGAGCAGTTCTTC. This gives the protein CASSPGTSDEQFF.

This chain links TRBV6-1 with TRBJ1-2; D is uncertain. The V and J ends lost 5 bases and 3 bases respectively, with 10 bases between them. This CDR3 is 13 amino acids long. Per the germline V gene, CDR1 is MNHNS and CDR2 is SASEGT. CDR3 amino acids: CASSMTEDYGYTF. The CDR3 coding sequence is TGTGCCAGCAGTATGACGGAGGACTATGGCTACACCTTC.

This clone occurred a few times. This sequence joins TRBV5-8 and TRBJ1-5; the D is unclear. Germline values: CDR1 SGHTS, CDR2 YDEGEE. V was pared by 0 bases and J by 1 base, with 8 bases between. The CDR3 extends over 15 amino acids. The CDR3 here is CASSLASVSNQPQHF. DNA for the CDR3: TGTGCCAGCAGCTTGGCGTCTGTGAGCAATCAGCCCCAGCATTTT.

The rearrangement joins TRBV7-9 to TRBJ2-7; D is possibly TRBD1 (6 bases). The V gene's germline CDR1 is SEHNR and CDR2 FQNEAQ (reference sequence). The CDR3 is 17 amino acids. With 5 bases removed from V and 4 bases from J, the gap between germline ends came to 24 bases. The DNA of the CDR3 is TGTGCCAGCAGCCACCCAACCCGACAGGAATTCTCATACGAGCAGTACTTC. Protein sequence: CASSHPTRQEFSYEQYF. The variable domain in full, with the rest retrieved from reference TRBV7-9 and TRBJ2-7, is DTGVSQNPRHKITKRGQNVTFRCDPISEHNRLYWYRQTLGQGPEFLTYFQNEAQLEKSRLLSDRFSAERPKGSFSTLEIQRTEQGDSAMYLCASSHPTRQEFSYEQYFGPGTRLTVT.

This rearrangement joins TRBV25-1 to TRBJ2-5, with D tentatively TRBD1 (6 bases). The DNA end lines up better with TRBJ2-7; the J call may be wrong. Germline assignment: CDR1 MGHDK and CDR2 SYGVNS. The CDR3 runs 12 residues. The CDR3 sequence is CASSEYRGEQYF. The CDR3 DNA reads as TGTGCCAGCAGTGAATACAGGGGCGAGCAGTACTTC.

This clone was seen just once. This sequence joins TRBV9 and TRBJ2-3; 11 nucleotides align to TRBD1. Per the germline V gene, CDR1 is SGDLS and CDR2 is YYNGEE. The CDR3 spans 16 residues. The V gene end was trimmed by 1 base and the J gene end by 6 bases; junction bases not matched to a gene: 7. The CDR3 DNA sequence: TGTGCCAGCAGCGTATATGGACAGGGGGCGCGGGATACGCAGTATTTT. Protein product: CASSVYGQGARDTQYF.

This clone was detected only a few times. The chain recombines TRBV19 with TRBJ1-2, with D possibly matching TRBD1 (6 bases). The CDR3 sequence is 17 residues long. The V end lost 3 bases, the J end lost 3 bases, and 20 bases lay between the germline ends. Germline CDR1 LNHDA, CDR2 SQIVND (reference sequence). The CDR3 sequence: CASSISKTGTLYYGYTF. CDR3 bases: TGTGCCAGTAGTATTTCCAAAACAGGGACCCTTTACTATGGCTACACCTTC.

This chain connects TRBV19 to TRBJ2-1, with 10 bases aligning to TRBD1. V was pared by 5 bases and J by 4 bases, with 11 bases of the junction left unmatched. Germline V gene lookup returns CDR1 LNHDA and CDR2 SQIVND (reference sequence). The CDR3 extends over 17 amino acids. The CDR3 protein is CASSPGTGAGRYNEQFF. As DNA, the CDR3 is TGTGCCAGTAGTCCCGGGACAGGGGCGGGGAGGTACAATGAGCAGTTCTTC.

The V and J genes are TRBV27 and TRBJ2-7; 14 bases match TRBD2. J was trimmed by 6 bases and V by 3 bases; bases with no gene match: 7. Germline-derived CDR1 and CDR2 are MNHEY and SMNVEV (reference sequence). CDR3 length equals 16 residues. The CDR3 sequence is CASSLAGTSGSIEQYF. The CDR3 DNA sequence: TGTGCCAGCAGTTTGGCCGGGACTAGCGGGAGTATCGAGCAGTACTTC.

Turning to this clone: Other DNA sequences of this sample code for an identical CDR3. The chain employs TRBV5-4 and TRBJ2-7; 11 nucleotides match TRBD2. Germline CDR1 is SGHNT and CDR2 is YYREEE (reference sequence). V lost 1 base and J lost 3; bases outside the gene matches: 0. The CDR3 loop spans 14 amino acids. CDR3: CASSLTSGSYEQYF. The CDR3 DNA follows: TGTGCCAGCAGCTTGACTAGCGGGAGCTACGAGCAGTACTTC.

The rearrangement uses TRBV5-6 and TRBJ2-7; 9 nucleotides align to TRBD1. V shed 4 bases and J 7 bases; nucleotides not matched to a gene: 12. CDR3 length: 15 residues. CDR1 and CDR2 (germline): SGHDT, YYEEEE. CDR3 sequence: CASSPGTGTLGEQYF. The CDR3 DNA is TGTGCCAGCAGCCCCGGGACAGGGACCCTTGGGGAGCAGTACTTC.

This clone has just a few counts. The chain uses TRBV28 and TRBJ2-7; D not resolved. V was clipped by 5 bases and J by 5 bases, with 10 bases between them. The CDR3 has 12 residues. Germline CDR1 and CDR2: MDHEN and SYDVKM. The CDR3: CASSPMSNEQYF. CDR3 in DNA: TGTGCCAGCAGTCCTATGTCCAACGAGCAGTACTTC. Full variable domain (rest looked up from reference TRBV28 and TRBJ2-7): DVKVTQSSRYLVKRTGEKVFLECVQDMDHENMFWYRQDPGLGLRLIYFSYDVKMKEKGDIPEGYSVSREKKERFSLILESASTNQTSMYLCASSPMSNEQYFGPGTRLTVT.

CDR3 sequence (DNA): TGCAGCGTTCCGGACAGGGGATCGTATGGCTACACCTTC. Its translation: CSVPDRGSYGYTF. The rearrangement joins TRBV29-1 to TRBJ1-2; 9 bases line up with TRBD1. The J segment lost 5 bases and the V segment lost 5 bases, leaving 6 bases of the junction unmatched. This CDR3 is built from 13 residues. In germline, CDR1 is SQVTM, CDR2 ANQGSEA.

V is TRBV29-1 and J is TRBJ2-7; tentatively, D is TRBD1 (5 bases). V lost 4 bases and J lost 0, with 10 bases in between. The V gene's germline CDR1 is SQVTM and CDR2 ANQGSEA. The CDR3 has 13 residues. Written as DNA, the CDR3 is TGCAGCGTTGTGGGGCTAAGCTCCTACGAGCAGTACTTC. Residues: CSVVGLSSYEQYF.

This clone was recorded once. This chain links TRBV14 with TRBJ2-3, with TRBD1 identical over 9 bases. The V gene end was trimmed by 4 bases and the J gene end by 4 bases; junction bases not matched to a gene: 9. This CDR3 comprises 16 residues. Germline V lookup: CDR1 SGHDN, CDR2 FVKESK. CDR3: CASSPLGQGRPDTQYF. The CDR3 coding sequence is TGTGCCAGCAGCCCCCTGGGACAGGGCCGACCAGATACGCAGTATTTT.

The rearrangement joins TRBV5-5 to TRBJ2-7, with 9 bases aligning to TRBD2. Unmatched junction bases numbered 7, after V lost 9 bases and J lost 0 bases. The CDR3 loop spans 14 amino acids. Germline V lookup: CDR1 SGHKS, CDR2 YYEKEE (reference sequence). The CDR3 DNA reads as TGTGCCACTAACAGCGGGGGGTCCTCCTACGAGCAGTACTTC. This gives the protein CATNSGGSSYEQYF.